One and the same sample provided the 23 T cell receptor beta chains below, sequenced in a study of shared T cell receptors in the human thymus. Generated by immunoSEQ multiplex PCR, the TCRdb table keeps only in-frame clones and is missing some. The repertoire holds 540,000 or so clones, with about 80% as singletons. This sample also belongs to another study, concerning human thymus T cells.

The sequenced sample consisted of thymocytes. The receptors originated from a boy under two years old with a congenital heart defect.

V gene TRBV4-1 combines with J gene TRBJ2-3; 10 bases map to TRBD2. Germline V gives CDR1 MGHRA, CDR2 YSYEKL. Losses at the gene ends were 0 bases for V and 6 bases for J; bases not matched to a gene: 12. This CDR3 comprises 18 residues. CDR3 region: CASSQDPAASGSMDTQYF. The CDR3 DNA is TGCGCCAGCAGCCAAGATCCAGCGGCTAGCGGGAGTATGGATACGCAGTATTTT.

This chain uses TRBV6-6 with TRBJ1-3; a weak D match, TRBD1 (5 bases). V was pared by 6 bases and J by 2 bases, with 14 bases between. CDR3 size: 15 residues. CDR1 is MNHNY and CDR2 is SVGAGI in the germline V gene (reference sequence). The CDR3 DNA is TGTGCCAGCAGCGCTAAATACAGGCCTGGAAACACCATATATTTT. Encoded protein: CASSAKYRPGNTIYF.

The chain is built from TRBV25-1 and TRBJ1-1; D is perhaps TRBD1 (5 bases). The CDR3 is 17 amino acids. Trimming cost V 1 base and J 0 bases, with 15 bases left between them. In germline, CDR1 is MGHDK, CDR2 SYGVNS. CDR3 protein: CASSEFRPGDMNTEAFF. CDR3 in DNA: TGTGCCAGCAGTGAATTCCGACCGGGGGATATGAACACTGAAGCTTTCTTT. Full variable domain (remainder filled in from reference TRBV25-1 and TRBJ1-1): EADIYQTPRYLVIGTGKKITLECSQTMGHDKMYWYQQDPGMELHLIHYSYGVNSTEKGDLSSESTVSRIRTEHFPLTLESARPSHTSQYLCASSEFRPGDMNTEAFFGQGTRLTVV.

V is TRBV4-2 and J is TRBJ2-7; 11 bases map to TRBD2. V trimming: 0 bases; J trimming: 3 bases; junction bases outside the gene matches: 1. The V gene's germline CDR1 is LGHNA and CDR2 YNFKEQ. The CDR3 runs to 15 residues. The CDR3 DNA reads TGTGCCAGCAGCCAAGATAGCGGGAGGGTCTACGAGCAGTACTTC. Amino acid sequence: CASSQDSGRVYEQYF.

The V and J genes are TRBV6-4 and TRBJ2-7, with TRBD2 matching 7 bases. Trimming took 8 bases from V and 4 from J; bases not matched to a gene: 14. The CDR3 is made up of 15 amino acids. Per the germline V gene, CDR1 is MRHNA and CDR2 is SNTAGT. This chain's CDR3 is CASPPTPTSRYEQYF. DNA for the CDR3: TGTGCCAGCCCACCCACTCCGACTAGCAGATACGAGCAGTACTTC.

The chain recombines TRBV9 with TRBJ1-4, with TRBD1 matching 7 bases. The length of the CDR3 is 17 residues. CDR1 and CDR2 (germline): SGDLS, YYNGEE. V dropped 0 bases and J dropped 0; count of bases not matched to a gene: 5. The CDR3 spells CASSVAGTDSTNEKLFF. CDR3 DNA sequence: TGTGCCAGCAGCGTAGCGGGGACAGACTCAACTAATGAAAAACTGTTTTTT.

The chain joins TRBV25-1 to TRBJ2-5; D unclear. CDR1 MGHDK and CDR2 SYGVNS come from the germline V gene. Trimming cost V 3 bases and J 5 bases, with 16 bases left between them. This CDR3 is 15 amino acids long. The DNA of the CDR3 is TGTGCCAGCAGTGATCCGACATTGGGCAATGAGACCCAGTACTTC. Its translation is CASSDPTLGNETQYF.

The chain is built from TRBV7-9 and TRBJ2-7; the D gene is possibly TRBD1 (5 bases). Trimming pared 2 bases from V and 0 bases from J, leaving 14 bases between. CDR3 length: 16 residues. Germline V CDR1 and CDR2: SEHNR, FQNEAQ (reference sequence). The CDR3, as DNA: TGTGCCAGCAGCTTACCGTCGCAGGGCCTCTCCTACGAGCAGTACTTC. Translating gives CASSLPSQGLSYEQYF.

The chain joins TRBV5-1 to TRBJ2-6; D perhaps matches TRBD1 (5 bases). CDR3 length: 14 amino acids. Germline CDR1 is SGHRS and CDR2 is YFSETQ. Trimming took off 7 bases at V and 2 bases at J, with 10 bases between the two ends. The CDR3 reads CASCPRAGANVLTF. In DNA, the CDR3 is TGCGCCAGCTGTCCCAGGGCTGGGGCCAACGTCCTGACTTTC.

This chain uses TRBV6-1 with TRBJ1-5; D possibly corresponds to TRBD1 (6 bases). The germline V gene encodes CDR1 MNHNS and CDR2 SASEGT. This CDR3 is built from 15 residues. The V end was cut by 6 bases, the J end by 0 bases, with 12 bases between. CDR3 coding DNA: TGTGCCAGCAGCGCGGACAGAAATAGCAATCAGCCCCAGCATTTT. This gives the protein CASSADRNSNQPQHF.

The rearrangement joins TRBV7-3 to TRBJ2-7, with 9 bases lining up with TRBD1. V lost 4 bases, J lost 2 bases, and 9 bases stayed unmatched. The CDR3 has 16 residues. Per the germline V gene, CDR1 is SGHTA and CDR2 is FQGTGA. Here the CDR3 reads CASSSGTGSPTYEQYF. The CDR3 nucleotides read TGTGCCAGCAGCTCCGGGACAGGGAGCCCTACCTACGAGCAGTACTTC.

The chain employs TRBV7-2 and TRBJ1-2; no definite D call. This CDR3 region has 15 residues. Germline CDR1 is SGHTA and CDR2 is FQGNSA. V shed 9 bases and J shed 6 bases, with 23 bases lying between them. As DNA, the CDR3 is TGTGCCAGGACGCCTGCGCCAGGTAAAGTGGATGGCTACACCTTC. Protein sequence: CARTPAPGKVDGYTF.

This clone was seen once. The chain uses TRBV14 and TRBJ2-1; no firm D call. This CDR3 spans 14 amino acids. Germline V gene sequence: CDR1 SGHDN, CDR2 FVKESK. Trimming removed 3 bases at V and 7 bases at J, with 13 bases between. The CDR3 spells CASSQRSPKNEQFF. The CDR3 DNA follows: TGTGCCAGCAGCCAGAGGTCTCCGAAGAATGAGCAGTTCTTC. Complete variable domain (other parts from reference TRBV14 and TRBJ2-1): EAGVTQFPSHSVIEKGQTVTLRCDPISGHDNLYWYRRVMGKEIKFLLHFVKESKQDESGMPNNRFLAERTGGTYSTLKVQPAELEDSGVYFCASSQRSPKNEQFFGPGTRLTVL.

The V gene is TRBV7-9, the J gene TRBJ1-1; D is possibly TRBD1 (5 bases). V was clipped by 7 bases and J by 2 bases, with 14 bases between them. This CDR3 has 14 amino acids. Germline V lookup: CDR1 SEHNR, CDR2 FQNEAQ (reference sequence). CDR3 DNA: TGTGCCAGCACCCCGGGGGTTTTAAACACTGAAGCTTTCTTT. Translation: CASTPGVLNTEAFF.

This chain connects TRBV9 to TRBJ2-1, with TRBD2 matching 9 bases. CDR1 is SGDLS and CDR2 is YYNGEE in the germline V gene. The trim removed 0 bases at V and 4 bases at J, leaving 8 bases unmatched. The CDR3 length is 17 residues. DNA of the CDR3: TGTGCCAGCAGCGTAGTTGAGACTAGCGGCTCTTACAATGAGCAGTTCTTC. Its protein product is CASSVVETSGSYNEQFF.

The CDR3 loop is CASSLTASGREGTLQETQYF. The CDR3 DNA sequence: TGCGCCAGCAGCTTGACAGCCAGCGGGAGAGAGGGTACCTTACAAGAGACCCAGTACTTC. The gene calls are TRBV5-1 and TRBJ2-5; 8 bases line up with TRBD2. This CDR3 is 20 amino acids long. Unmatched junction bases numbered 19, after V lost 1 base and J lost 2 bases. The germline CDR1 and CDR2 sequences are SGHRS and YFSETQ.

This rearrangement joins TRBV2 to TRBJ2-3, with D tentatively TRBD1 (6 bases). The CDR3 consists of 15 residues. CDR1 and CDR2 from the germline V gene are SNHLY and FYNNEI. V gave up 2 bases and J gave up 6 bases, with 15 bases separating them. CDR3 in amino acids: CASSEIGDTGDTQYF. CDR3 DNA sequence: TGTGCCAGCAGTGAAATAGGGGACACCGGTGATACGCAGTATTTT.

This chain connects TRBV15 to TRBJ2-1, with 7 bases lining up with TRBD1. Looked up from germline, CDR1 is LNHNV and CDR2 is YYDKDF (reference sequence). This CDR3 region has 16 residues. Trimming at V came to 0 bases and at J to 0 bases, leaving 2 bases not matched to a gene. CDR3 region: CATSRDSGGSYNEQFF. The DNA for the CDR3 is TGTGCCACCAGCAGAGACTCAGGGGGCTCCTACAATGAGCAGTTCTTC.

The CDR3 here is CASSSTGGWGNEQFF. The CDR3 bases are TGTGCCAGCAGCTCGACAGGCGGATGGGGCAATGAGCAGTTCTTC. The rearrangement joins TRBV7-8 to TRBJ2-1, with D maybe TRBD1 (6 bases). From germline, CDR1 is SGHVS and CDR2 FQNEAQ. There are 15 residues in the CDR3. Trimming stripped 4 bases from V and 6 bases from J, with 16 bases between.

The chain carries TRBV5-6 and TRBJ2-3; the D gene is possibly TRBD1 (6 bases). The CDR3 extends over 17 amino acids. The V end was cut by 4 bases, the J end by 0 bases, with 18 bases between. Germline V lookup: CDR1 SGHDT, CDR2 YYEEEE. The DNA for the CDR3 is TGTGCCAGCAGCATGCCTAGGACAGACTCTAGCACAGATACGCAGTATTTT. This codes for CASSMPRTDSSTDTQYF.

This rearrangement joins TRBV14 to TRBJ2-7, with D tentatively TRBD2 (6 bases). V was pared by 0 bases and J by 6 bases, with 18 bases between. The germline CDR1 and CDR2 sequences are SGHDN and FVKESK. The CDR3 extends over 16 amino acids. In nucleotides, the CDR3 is TGTGCCAGCAGCCAAGATCCTGGTAGCGGAGAGTCCGAGCAGTACTTC. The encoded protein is CASSQDPGSGESEQYF.

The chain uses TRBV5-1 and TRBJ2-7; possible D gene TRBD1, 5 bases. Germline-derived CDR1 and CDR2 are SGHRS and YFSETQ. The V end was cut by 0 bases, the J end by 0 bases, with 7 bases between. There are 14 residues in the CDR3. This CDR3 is CASSLDRSSYEQYF. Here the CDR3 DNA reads TGCGCCAGCAGCTTGGACAGGAGCTCCTACGAGCAGTACTTC. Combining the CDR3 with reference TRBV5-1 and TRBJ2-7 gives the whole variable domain KAGVTQTPRYLIKTRGQQVTLSCSPISGHRSVSWYQQTPGQGLQFLFEYFSETQRNKGNFPGRFSGRQFSNSRSEMNVSTLELGDSALYLCASSLDRSSYEQYFGPGTRLTVT.

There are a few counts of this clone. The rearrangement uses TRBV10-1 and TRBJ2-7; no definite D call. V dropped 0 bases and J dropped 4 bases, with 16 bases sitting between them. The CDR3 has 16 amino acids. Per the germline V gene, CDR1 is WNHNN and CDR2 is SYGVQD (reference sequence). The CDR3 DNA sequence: TGCGCCAGCAGTGAGTCGAGGTTACGTGTCCGGTACGAGCAGTACTTC. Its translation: CASSESRLRVRYEQYF.